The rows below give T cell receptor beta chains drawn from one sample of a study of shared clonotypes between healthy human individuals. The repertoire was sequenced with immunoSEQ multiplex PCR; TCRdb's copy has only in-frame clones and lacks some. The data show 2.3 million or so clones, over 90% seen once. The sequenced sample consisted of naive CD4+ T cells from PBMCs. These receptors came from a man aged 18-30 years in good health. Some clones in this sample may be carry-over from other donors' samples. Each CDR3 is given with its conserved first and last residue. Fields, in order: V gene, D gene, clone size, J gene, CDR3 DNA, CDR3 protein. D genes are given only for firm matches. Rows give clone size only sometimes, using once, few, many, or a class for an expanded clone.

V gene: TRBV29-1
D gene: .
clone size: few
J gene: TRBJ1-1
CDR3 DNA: TGCAGCGTCGTCCGAGGCAGCATGAACACTGAAGCTTTCTTT
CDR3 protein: CSVVRGSMNTEAFF

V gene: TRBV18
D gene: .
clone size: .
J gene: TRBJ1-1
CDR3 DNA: TGTGCCAGCTCACCACTTCCGGGGGGTACGACGCTCGAAGCTTTCTTT
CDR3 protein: CASSPLPGGTTLEAFF

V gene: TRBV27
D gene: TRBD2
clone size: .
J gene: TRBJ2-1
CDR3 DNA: TGTGCCAGCAGGCAGGGGACTAGGGGCTCCTACAATGAGCAGTTCTTC
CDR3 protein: CASRQGTRGSYNEQFF

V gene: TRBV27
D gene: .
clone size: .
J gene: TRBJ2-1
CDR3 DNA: TGTGCCAGCAGTTTTCCCGCGAGCTCCTACAATGAGCAGTTCTTC
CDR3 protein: CASSFPASSYNEQFF

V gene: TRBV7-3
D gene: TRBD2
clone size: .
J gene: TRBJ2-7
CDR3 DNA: TGTGCCAGCAGCTTAGCGGGAGGGGATACCGAGCAGTACTTC
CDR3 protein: CASSLAGGDTEQYF

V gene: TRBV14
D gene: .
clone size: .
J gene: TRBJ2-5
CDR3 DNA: TGTGCCAGCAGCCCCCCACCCCAAGAGACCCAGTACTTC
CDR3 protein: CASSPPPQETQYF

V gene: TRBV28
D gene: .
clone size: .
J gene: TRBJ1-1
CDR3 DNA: TGTGCCAGCAGCCCCGCGGGGGAGGGCACTGAAGCTTTCTTT
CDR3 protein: CASSPAGEGTEAFF

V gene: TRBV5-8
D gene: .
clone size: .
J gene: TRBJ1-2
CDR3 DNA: TGTGCCAGCAGCTTGCAGGGAAACTATGGCTACACCTTC
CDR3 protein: CASSLQGNYGYTF

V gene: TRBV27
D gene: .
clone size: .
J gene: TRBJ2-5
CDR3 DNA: TGTGCCAGCAGTCAGTGGACAGAAGAGACCCAGTACTTC
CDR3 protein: CASSQWTEETQYF

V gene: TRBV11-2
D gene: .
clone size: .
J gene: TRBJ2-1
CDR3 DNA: TGTGCCAGCAGCGCACGGTACAATGAGCAGTTCTTC
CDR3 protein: CASSARYNEQFF

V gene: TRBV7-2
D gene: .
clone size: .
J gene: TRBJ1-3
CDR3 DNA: TGTGCCAGCAGCTTAGCCTCTACAGGTGGAAACACCATATATTTT
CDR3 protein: CASSLASTGGNTIYF

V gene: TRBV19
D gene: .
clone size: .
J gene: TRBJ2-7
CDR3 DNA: TGTGCCAGTAGTGAGGAGACTGGCTACGAGCAGTACTTC
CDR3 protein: CASSEETGYEQYF

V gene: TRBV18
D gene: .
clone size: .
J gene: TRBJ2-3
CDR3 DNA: TGTGCCAGCTCACCACCCTCCAGAGCTAGCACAGATACGCAGTATTTT
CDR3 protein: CASSPPSRASTDTQYF

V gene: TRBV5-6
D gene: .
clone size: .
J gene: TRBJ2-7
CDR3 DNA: TGTGCCAGCAACTTGTTCGCCAGGATCTACGAGCAGTACTTC
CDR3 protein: CASNLFARIYEQYF

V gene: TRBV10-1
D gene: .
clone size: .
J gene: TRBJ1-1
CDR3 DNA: TGCGCCAGCAGTGTATATGGGGGCTTGTACACTGAAGCTTTCTTT
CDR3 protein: CASSVYGGLYTEAFF

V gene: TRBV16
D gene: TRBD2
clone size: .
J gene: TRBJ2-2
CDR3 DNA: TGTGCCAGCAGCCAAGGGCTAGCGGGAGCCGGCACCGGGGAGCTGTTTTTT
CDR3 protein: CASSQGLAGAGTGELFF

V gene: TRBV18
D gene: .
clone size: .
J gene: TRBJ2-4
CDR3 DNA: TGTGCCAGCTCACCAAGCCGTAAGTACTTC
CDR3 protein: CASSPSRKYF

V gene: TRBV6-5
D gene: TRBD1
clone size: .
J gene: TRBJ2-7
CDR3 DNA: TGTGCCAGCAGTTACACCAGACAGGGGACCTACGAGCAGTACTTC
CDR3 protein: CASSYTRQGTYEQYF

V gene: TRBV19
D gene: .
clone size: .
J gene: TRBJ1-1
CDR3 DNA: TGTGCCAGTACCCCCGGGGGTTCGGGGTGGACTGAAGCTTTCTTT
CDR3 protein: CASTPGGSGWTEAFF

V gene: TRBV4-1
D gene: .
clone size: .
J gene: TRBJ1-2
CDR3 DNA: TGCGCCAGCAGCCAAGATTTACAGGGATATGGCTACACCTTC
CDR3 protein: CASSQDLQGYGYTF

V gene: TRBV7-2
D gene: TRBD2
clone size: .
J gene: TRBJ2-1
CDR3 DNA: TGTGCCAGCAGCCGAATCGGGGCGGGAGAGTCTCGCAATGAGCAGTTCTTC
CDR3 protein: CASSRIGAGESRNEQFF

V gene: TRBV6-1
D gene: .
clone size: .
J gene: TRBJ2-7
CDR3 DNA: TGTGCCAGCAGTGGCCATTTCACGGGAGCAGCTCGCTACGAGCAGTACTTC
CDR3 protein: CASSGHFTGAARYEQYF

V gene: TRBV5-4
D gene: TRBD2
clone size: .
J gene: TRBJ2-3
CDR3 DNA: TGTGCCAGCAGCCCTTTACTAGGGAGGGGAACAGATACGCAGTATTTT
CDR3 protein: CASSPLLGRGTDTQYF

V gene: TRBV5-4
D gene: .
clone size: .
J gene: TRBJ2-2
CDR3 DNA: TGTGCCAGCAGCTTGGACCCGGGCTCAACCGGGGAGCTGTTTTTT
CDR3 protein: CASSLDPGSTGELFF

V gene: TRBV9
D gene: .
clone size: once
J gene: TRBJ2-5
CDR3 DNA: TGTGCCAGCAGTTGGGGGGCTAGCGTAGAGACCCAGTACTTC
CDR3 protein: CASSWGASVETQYF

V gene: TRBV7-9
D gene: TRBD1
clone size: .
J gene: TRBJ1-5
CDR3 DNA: TGTGCCAGCAGCTTGTGTGCCGGACAGGGGGCTTGTCAGCCCCAGCATTTT
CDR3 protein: CASSLCAGQGACQPQHF

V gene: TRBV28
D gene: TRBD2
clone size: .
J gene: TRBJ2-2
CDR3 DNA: TGTGCCACTAGACTAGCGGCCGGGGAGCTGTTTTTT
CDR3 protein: CATRLAAGELFF

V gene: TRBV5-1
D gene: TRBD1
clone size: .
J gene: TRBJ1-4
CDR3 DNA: TGCGCCAGCAGCCGAGGGAGAGGGGGCGAGGGTGAAAAACTGTTTTTT
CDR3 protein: CASSRGRGGEGEKLFF

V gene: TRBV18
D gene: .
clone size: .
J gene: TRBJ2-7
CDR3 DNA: TGTGCCAGCTCACCTCCCGGGACGTACGAGCAGTACTTC
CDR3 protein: CASSPPGTYEQYF

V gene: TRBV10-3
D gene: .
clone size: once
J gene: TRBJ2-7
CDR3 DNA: TGTGCCACCGCCGGGACGGCCTACTACGAGCAGTACTTC
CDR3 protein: CATAGTAYYEQYF

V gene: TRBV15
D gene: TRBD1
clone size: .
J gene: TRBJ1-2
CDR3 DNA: TGTGCCACCAGCAGAGATACGGGACAGGGAGGAACCGGCTACACCTTC
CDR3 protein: CATSRDTGQGGTGYTF

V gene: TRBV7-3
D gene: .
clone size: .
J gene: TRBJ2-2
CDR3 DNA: TGTGCCAGCAGCTGGACACTCAACACCGGGGAGCTGTTTTTT
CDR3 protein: CASSWTLNTGELFF

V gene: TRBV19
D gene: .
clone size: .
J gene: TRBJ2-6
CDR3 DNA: TGTGCCACCAGGGTCAGACCGGGATATGCTGGGGCCAACGTCCTGACTTTC
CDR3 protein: CATRVRPGYAGANVLTF

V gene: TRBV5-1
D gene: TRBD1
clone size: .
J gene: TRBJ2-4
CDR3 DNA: TGCGCCAGCAGATCGATCCCGGGACAGGGCGGGAACATTCAGTACTTC
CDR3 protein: CASRSIPGQGGNIQYF

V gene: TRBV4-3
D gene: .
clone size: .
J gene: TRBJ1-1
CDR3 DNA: TGCGCCAGCAGCCAAGAGGACAACTTGAACACTGAAGCTTTCTTT
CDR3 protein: CASSQEDNLNTEAFF

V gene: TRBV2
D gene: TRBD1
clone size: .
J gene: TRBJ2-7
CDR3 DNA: TGTGCCAGCTCCGGACAGGAAGGCGGCGAGCAGTACTTC
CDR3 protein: CASSGQEGGEQYF

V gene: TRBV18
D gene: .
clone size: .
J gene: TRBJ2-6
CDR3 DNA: TGTGCCAGCTCACCGTTAGGGACTGGGGCCAACGTCCTGACTTTC
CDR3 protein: CASSPLGTGANVLTF

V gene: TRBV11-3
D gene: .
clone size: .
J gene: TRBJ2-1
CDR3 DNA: TGTGCCAGCAGCTTAGATGTTGGCGGCGGGAAGTTCTTC
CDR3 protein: CASSLDVGGGKFF

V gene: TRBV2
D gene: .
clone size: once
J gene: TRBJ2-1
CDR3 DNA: TGTGCCAGCAGTGAATTAGGGGGTTCCTACAATGAGCAGTTCTTC
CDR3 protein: CASSELGGSYNEQFF

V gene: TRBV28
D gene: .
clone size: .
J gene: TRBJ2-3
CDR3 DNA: TGTGCCAGCAGTTTAGTGGTTGGAGATACGCAGTATTTT
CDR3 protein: CASSLVVGDTQYF

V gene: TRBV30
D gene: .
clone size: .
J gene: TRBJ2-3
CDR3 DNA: TGTGCCTGGAGTCTATTGCAAGTCCACACAGATACGCAGTATTTT
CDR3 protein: CAWSLLQVHTDTQYF

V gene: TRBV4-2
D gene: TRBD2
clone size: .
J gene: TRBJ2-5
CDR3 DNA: TGTGCCAGCAGCCAAGATCAAAGGGCGTCGGGCGGGAGGGTTCAAGAGACCCAGTACTTC
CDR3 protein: CASSQDQRASGGRVQETQYF

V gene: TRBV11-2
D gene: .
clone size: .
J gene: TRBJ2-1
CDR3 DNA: TGTGCCAGCAGCGGGCGGATCAGCTCCTACAATGAGCAGTTCTTC
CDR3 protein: CASSGRISSYNEQFF

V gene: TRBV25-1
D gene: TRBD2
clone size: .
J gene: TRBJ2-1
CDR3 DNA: TGTGCCAGCAGTGAAAAGGTGGGAGCGGGGAATGAGCAGTTCTTC
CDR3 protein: CASSEKVGAGNEQFF

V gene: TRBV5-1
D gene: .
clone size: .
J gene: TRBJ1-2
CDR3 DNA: TGCGCCAGCAGCTCTGCGGGGGAATATGGCTACACCTTC
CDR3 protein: CASSSAGEYGYTF

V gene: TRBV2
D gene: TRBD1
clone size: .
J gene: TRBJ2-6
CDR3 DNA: TGTGCCAGCATTAGTTTCTGGGACAGCCCCTCTGGGGCCAACGTCCTGACTTTC
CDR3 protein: CASISFWDSPSGANVLTF

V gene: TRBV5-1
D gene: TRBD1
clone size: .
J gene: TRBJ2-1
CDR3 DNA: TGCGCCAGCAGCTCACAGGGGGCTGGAGGGGGTGAGCAGTTCTTC
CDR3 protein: CASSSQGAGGGEQFF

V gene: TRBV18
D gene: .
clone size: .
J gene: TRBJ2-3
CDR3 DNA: TGTGCCAGCTCACCCAGGGGAGCCGCTAGCACAGATACGCAGTATTTT
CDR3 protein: CASSPRGAASTDTQYF